These 16 T cell receptor beta chains came from one sample sequenced in a study of shared clonotypes between healthy human individuals. Clones were read by immunoSEQ multiplex PCR, and TCRdb kept only the in-frame ones, dropping some. Here the sample spans roughly 2.2 million clones, just over 90% being singletons. Material for sequencing was naive CD4+ T cells from PBMCs. Subset specified: CD45RA+ positively selected. Receptors originate from a man aged 18 to 30 in good health. Some clones in this sample may be carry-over from other donors' samples.

Note on this clone: Additional DNA sequences in this sample encode the identical CDR3. The chain is built from TRBV5-4 and TRBJ2-5; no firm D call. The germline V and J ends were trimmed by 4 bases and 2 bases, with 9 bases remaining between them. This CDR3 is 13 amino acids long. Germline loops: CDR1 SGHNT, CDR2 YYREEE (reference sequence). In nucleotides, the CDR3 is TGTGCCAGCAGCCCTGGGCAGCAAGAGACCCAGTACTTC. This encodes CASSPGQQETQYF.

V is TRBV7-9 and J is TRBJ2-5, with 9 bases matching TRBD1. Germline CDR1 SEHNR, CDR2 FQNEAQ (reference sequence). CDR3 length equals 14 residues. V was clipped by 4 bases and J by 9 bases; unmatched bases: 9. The CDR3 DNA sequence: TGTGCCAGCAGCTCGGGACAGGGTGAGGTTGCCCAGTACTTC. Translating it yields CASSSGQGEVAQYF.

This clone was counted a single time. The V call is TRBV4-3, the J call TRBJ2-1; D may be TRBD1 or TRBD2 (6 bases each). The CDR3 is 16 residues long. V was shortened by 0 bases and J by 7 bases, with 16 bases between the two germline ends. The germline V gene encodes CDR1 LGHNA and CDR2 YSLEER. The CDR3 is CASSQDSRGQWNEQFF. The CDR3, as DNA: TGCGCCAGCAGCCAAGATAGCCGGGGGCAATGGAATGAGCAGTTCTTC.

The chain joins TRBV9 to TRBJ2-1; D perhaps matches TRBD1 (5 bases). The CDR3 consists of 16 residues. Germline V gives CDR1 SGDLS, CDR2 YYNGEE. Between the trimmed V and J ends, which lost 0 bases and 7 bases, there was a span of 17 bases. The CDR3 reads CASSVDLRGPKNEQFF. CDR3 nucleotides: TGTGCCAGCAGCGTAGATCTTAGGGGCCCGAAAAATGAGCAGTTCTTC.

As concerns this clone: A read error may be the cause here, since a much bigger clone is one base away. The chain carries TRBV6-7 and TRBJ1-1, with D possibly being TRBD1 (6 bases). TRBV6-7 is an ORF, with its function uncertain. CDR3 length: 15 amino acids. CDR3 amino acids: CASSILTGISTEASF. CDR3 bases: TGTGCCAGCAGTATTCTTACAGGGATTAGCACTGAAGCTTCCTTT.

The CDR3 loop reads CASSSGQGGGYGYTF. Here the CDR3 DNA reads TGTGCCAGCAGCTCCGGACAGGGTGGTGGCTATGGCTACACCTTC. The chain combines TRBV5-8 with TRBJ1-2, with 8 bases matching TRBD1. This CDR3 spans 15 amino acids. In germline, CDR1 is SGHTS, CDR2 YDEGEE. Trimming removed 3 bases from V and 4 bases from J; junction bases left unmatched: 8.

The genes are TRBV5-4 and TRBJ2-7; tentative D call: TRBD2 (5 bases). Germline V gene sequence: CDR1 SGHNT, CDR2 YYREEE (reference sequence). The V gene lost 4 bases and the J gene lost 5 bases, with 19 bases spanning the gap. The CDR3 extends over 15 amino acids. CDR3 in amino acids: CASSPQTTFDHEQYF. In DNA form, the CDR3 reads TGTGCCAGCAGCCCCCAGACTACATTCGACCACGAGCAGTACTTC. Together with reference TRBV5-4 and TRBJ2-7, the CDR3 gives the full variable domain: ETGVTQSPTHLIKTRGQQVTLRCSSQSGHNTVSWYQQALGQGPQFIFQYYREEENGRGNFPPRFSGLQFPNYSSELNVNALELDDSALYLCASSPQTTFDHEQYFGPGTRLTVT.

This clone was recorded a few times. V usage is TRBV5-1 and J usage is TRBJ2-7; TRBD1 is a possible D gene (5 bases). The CDR3 is made up of 14 amino acids. V gave up 4 bases and J gave up 6 bases, with 17 bases separating them. Germline V lookup: CDR1 SGHRS, CDR2 YFSETQ. In DNA form, the CDR3 reads TGCGCCAGCAGCGTACAGGTCCCGGAGTCCGAGCAGTACTTC. It translates to CASSVQVPESEQYF.

The V gene is TRBV6-5, the J gene TRBJ2-7; D is possibly TRBD1 (5 bases). With 5 bases removed from V and 5 bases from J, the gap between germline ends came to 16 bases. CDR3 length equals 14 residues. Looked up from germline, CDR1 is MNHEY and CDR2 is SVGAGI. Here the CDR3 DNA reads TGTGCCAGCAGTCCTACTCGCTGGGGCGACGAGCAGTACTTC. This translates into CASSPTRWGDEQYF.

This clone was observed once. CDR3 sequence reads: CASSFSGAETEAFF. The CDR3 DNA reads as TGCGCCAGCAGTTTCTCGGGGGCGGAGACTGAAGCTTTCTTT. The chain recombines TRBV23-1 with TRBJ1-1; possibly TRBD1 for D (6 bases). TRBV23-1 is an ORF for which the function is uncertain. The CDR3 has 14 amino acids. V lost 5 bases, J lost 5 bases, and 15 bases lay in between.

CDR3 DNA: TGTGCCAGCACTAGAGACAGCTCCTACGAGCAGTACTTC. Amino acids: CASTRDSSYEQYF. The J gene is TRBJ2-7, the V gene TRBV6-6; tentatively, D is TRBD1 (5 bases). V dropped 7 bases and J dropped 0 bases, with 10 bases sitting between them. The CDR3 sequence is 13 residues long. Germline V CDR1 and CDR2: MNHNY, SVGAGI (reference sequence).

For this clone: This sample includes further DNA sequences coding for the same CDR3. This chain uses TRBV30 with TRBJ2-3; D gene unclear. Looked up from germline, CDR1 is GTSNPN and CDR2 is SVGIG (reference sequence). The CDR3 length is 11 residues. Trimming took 3 bases from V and 2 from J, leaving 3 bases between them. The CDR3 reads CAWSDTDTQYF. The CDR3 DNA is TGTGCCTGGAGCGACACAGATACGCAGTATTTT.

The chain joins TRBV9 to TRBJ2-2, with 7 positions matching TRBD1. V trimming: 3 bases; J trimming: 1 base; junction bases outside the gene matches: 9. This CDR3 region has 17 residues. The germline V gene has CDR1 SGDLS and CDR2 YYNGEE. CDR3 loop: CASSAQTGAENTGELFF. The CDR3 nucleotides read TGTGCCAGCAGCGCCCAAACAGGGGCGGAGAACACCGGGGAGCTGTTTTTT.

A remark on this clone: Other DNA sequences in this specimen translate into the identical CDR3. The CDR3 sequence: CASSLTRTGELFF. The CDR3 nucleotides read TGTGCCAGCAGCTTAACGCGTACCGGGGAGCTGTTTTTT. The J gene is TRBJ2-2, the V gene TRBV7-3; no definite D call. Germline V gene sequence: CDR1 SGHTA, CDR2 FQGTGA. The CDR3 extends over 13 amino acids. Trimming took 0 bases from V and 5 from J, leaving 4 bases between them. Using reference TRBV7-3 and TRBJ2-2 for the parts outside the CDR3, the full variable domain is GAGVSQTPSNKVTEKGKYVELRCDPISGHTALYWYRQSLGQGPEFLIYFQGTGAADDSGLPNDRFFAVRPEGSVSTLKIQRTERGDSAVYLCASSLTRTGELFFGEGSRLTVL.

This clone showed up just once. The chain recombines TRBV29-1 with TRBJ2-1; 10 bases agree with TRBD2. CDR1 is SQVTM, CDR2 ANQGSEA, per germline. The V and J ends lost 3 bases and 9 bases, in that order; junction bases with no gene match: 8. The CDR3 length is 14 residues. This CDR3 reads CSVDILAGDLEQFF. CDR3 DNA: TGCAGCGTTGATATCCTAGCGGGAGACCTTGAGCAGTTCTTC.

The chain uses TRBV27 and TRBJ2-5; a weak D match, TRBD2 (6 bases). V shed 3 bases and J shed 7 bases, with 12 bases lying between them. Germline V gene data show CDR1 as MNHEY and CDR2 as SMNVEV (reference sequence). This CDR3 has 13 residues. CDR3 nucleotide sequence: TGTGCCAGCAGTTTTGGCGGGGAAGGGACCCAGTACTTC. This translates into CASSFGGEGTQYF.